This T cell receptor beta chain originates from a study of Graves' ophthalmopathy and Graves' hyperthyroidism. Study details: Ahead of any treatment, peripheral blood was obtained at the initial diagnosis.

Transcripts of RNA were the source for amplifying TCR beta CDR3 regions. The library came from an HTBI-primed first-round RT-PCR and a second-round multiplex PCR. TCRdb redid the calling of the multiplex PCR reads with MiXCR, one entry per CDR3 protein. The data show about 640,000 distinct CDR3 sequences, 35% to 50% seen once. This clonotype showed up just once. Germline-derived CDR1 and CDR2 are MGHDK and SYGVNS. Trimming took off 8 bases at V and 0 bases at J, with 14 bases between the two ends. The CDR3 is 14 residues long. The TCR sequence derives from an adult man with Graves' ophthalmopathy. This chain links TRBV25-1 with TRBJ2-7, with D maybe TRBD2 (6 bases). Source material: peripheral blood. The CDR3 coding sequence is TGTGCCAGCGGGAGGCCGTACTTCTCCTACGAGCAGTACTTC. Translation gives CASGRPYFSYEQYF.